This TCR beta chain was recovered during a study of response to subunit inactivated influenza vaccine. Study findings and constraints: Few additional T cells are recruited per seasonal influenza vaccination, authors suggested.

TCRdb re-called the RT-PCR reads with MiXCR, one entry per CDR3 protein. The data show more than 150,000 distinct CDR3 sequences, about 10% seen once. This clonotype was found many times. The target antigen is unknown. Trimming took off 3 bases at V and 4 bases at J, with 14 bases between the two ends. This CDR3 contains 15 residues. Germline CDR1 reads MDHEN; CDR2 reads SYDVKM. Sequencing used CD8+ T cells sorted from PBMCs, obtained 23 to 25 months after vaccination. The chain links TRBV28 to TRBJ2-3, with D hard to call. This TCR was sampled from a man aged 50 to 69 who received an inactivated influenza vaccine. CDR3 DNA sequence: TGTGCCAGCAGTTTTGGCGCCCTAGGAGCAGATACGCAGTATTTT. This gives the protein CASSFGALGADTQYF. Looking up the rest from reference TRBV28 and TRBJ2-3 gives the full variable domain: DVKVTQSSRYLVKRTGEKVFLECVQDMDHENMFWYRQDPGLGLRLIYFSYDVKMKEKGDIPEGYSVSREKKERFSLILESASTNQTSMYLCASSFGALGADTQYFGPGTRLTVL.